These 12 T cell receptor beta chains were sequenced from one sample in a study of spatial heterogeneity in lung cancer. TCRdb fed the 5' RACE reads into MiXCR, producing one record per CDR3 protein. The sample holds more than 8,000 distinct CDR3 sequences, nearly 5.5% seen once. The time point was: sample taken at primary tumor resection. Sequencing covered unsorted whole RNA taken from tumor, nontumor lung or frozen PBMC. Material: PBMCs, obtained at surgery. The receptors were gathered from a male donor with early-stage non-small cell lung cancer.

Many counts were recorded for this clonotype. The chain joins TRBV29-1 to TRBJ2-3; 7 bases are shared with TRBD2. J lost 0 bases, V lost 2 bases, and 5 bases had no gene match. The CDR3 has 15 residues. Germline lookup yields CDR1 SQVTM and CDR2 ANQGSEA. CDR3 sequence reads: CSVELLAPSTDTQYF. Here the CDR3 DNA reads TGCAGCGTTGAATTACTAGCGCCGAGCACAGATACGCAGTATTTT.

This clonotype has a count of ten or more. The rearrangement joins TRBV18 to TRBJ2-7, with 7 bases that match TRBD1. The trim removed 3 bases at V and 4 bases at J, leaving 6 bases unmatched. The germline gives CDR1 KGHSH, CDR2 LQKENI. The CDR3 is 14 amino acids. CDR3 region: CASSPMGQTYEQYF. CDR3 nucleotide sequence: TGTGCCAGCTCACCTATGGGACAGACTTACGAGCAGTACTTC.

This clonotype is medium-sized in the sample. This chain joins TRBV6-5 and TRBJ2-3; the D gene is possibly TRBD2 (6 bases). Germline assignment: CDR1 MNHEY and CDR2 SVGAGI. V was shortened by 6 bases and J by 7 bases, with 20 bases between the two germline ends. CDR3 length: 15 amino acids. The CDR3 DNA sequence: TGTGCCAGCAGAGAAAGGGGAGGTTTTGGAAATACGCAGTATTTT. Its translation: CASRERGGFGNTQYF.

Within the sample, this clonotype is medium-sized. The rearrangement uses TRBV20-1 and TRBJ1-2; no clear D gene. Trimming removed 4 bases from V and 2 bases from J, with 14 bases in between. The CDR3 length is 14 residues. Germline V gene lookup returns CDR1 DFQATT and CDR2 SNEGSKA (reference sequence). Here the CDR3 reads CSANPHAANYGYTF. CDR3 DNA sequence: TGCAGTGCTAATCCCCATGCAGCCAACTATGGCTACACCTTC.

This clonotype was recorded at least ten times. V and J are TRBV7-2 and TRBJ2-7; perhaps TRBD2 as D (5 bases). This CDR3 comprises 15 residues. In germline, CDR1 is SGHTA, CDR2 FQGNSA. Deletions cut 0 bases from V and 3 bases from J, with 12 bases between. Written as DNA, the CDR3 is TGTGCCAGCAGCTTAGCATGGGCCGGGAACTACGAGCAGTACTTC. It specifies CASSLAWAGNYEQYF.

The table lists this clonotype with many counts. The J gene is TRBJ2-1, the V gene TRBV13, with 9 bases aligning to TRBD1. The germline gives CDR1 PRHDT, CDR2 FYEKMQ (reference sequence). The junction had 11 bases not matched to a gene; V was cut back by 3 bases and J by 8 bases. The CDR3 contains 16 residues. The CDR3 bases are TGTGCCAGCAGCTTCACCCGGGACAGGGCTTTGGATGAGCAGTTCTTC. It codes for CASSFTRDRALDEQFF.

The chain combines TRBV2 with TRBJ2-3; possible D gene TRBD2, 5 bases. Per the germline V gene, CDR1 is SNHLY and CDR2 is FYNNEI. The CDR3 consists of 13 residues. The ends were cut back, 11 bases at V and 4 bases at J, with 16 bases in the middle. In DNA form, the CDR3 reads TGTGCCGGCCAGAGGAAGGAGGCAGATACGCAGTATTTT. This translates into CAGQRKEADTQYF.

This clonotype has more than one count but fewer than ten. The V gene is TRBV28, the J gene TRBJ1-1; D is ambiguous. The CDR3 runs 12 residues. Germline loops: CDR1 MDHEN, CDR2 SYDVKM. As DNA, the CDR3 is TGTGCTTGCAGTGAGGGGAACACTGAAGCTTTCTTT. It codes for CACSEGNTEAFF.

This clonotype was detected many times. The rearrangement uses TRBV2 and TRBJ2-7, with 14 positions matching TRBD2. Germline loops: CDR1 SNHLY, CDR2 FYNNEI. CDR3 length: 14 amino acids. The J segment lost 7 bases and the V segment lost 8 bases, leaving 7 bases of the junction unmatched. The CDR3 protein is CASSGTSGSREQYF. CDR3 DNA: TGTGCCAGCTCCGGGACTAGCGGGAGTCGGGAGCAGTACTTC.

There are many counts of this clonotype. The chain has TRBV7-9 and TRBJ2-2; D is ambiguous. CDR1 is SEHNR, CDR2 FQNEAQ, per germline (reference sequence). The length of the CDR3 is 14 residues. The germline V and J ends were trimmed by 1 base and 1 base, with 4 bases remaining between them. The CDR3 region is CASSLEGNTGELFF. CDR3 sequence (DNA): TGTGCCAGCAGCTTAGAAGGGAACACCGGGGAGCTGTTTTTT.

This clonotype has ten or more counts. The chain is built from TRBV7-2 and TRBJ2-7; a possible D gene is TRBD2 (6 bases). The germline V and J ends were trimmed by 5 bases and 0 bases, with 14 bases remaining between them. Germline V gene data show CDR1 as SGHTA and CDR2 as FQGNSA. The CDR3 covers 15 residues. The CDR3 sequence is CASSPDTSRSYEQYF. The CDR3 bases are TGTGCCAGCAGCCCCGATACTAGCCGCTCCTACGAGCAGTACTTC.

This clonotype was seen only a few times. This sequence joins TRBV7-2 and TRBJ2-3; D unresolved. Per germline, CDR1 SGHTA and CDR2 FQGNSA. Between the trimmed V and J ends, which lost 5 bases and 4 bases, there was a span of 10 bases. CDR3 length: 13 residues. CDR3 nucleotides: TGTGCCAGCAGCCCCCGCCCCTCAGATACGCAGTATTTT. It encodes CASSPRPSDTQYF.